The clone carrying this T cell receptor (beta chain) was found many times. The antigen is unknown. The data were taken from a study of spatial heterogeneity in lung cancer. Sample time point: sample taken at primary tumor resection. Sequencing of whole RNA from tumor, nontumor lung or frozen PBMC involved no sorting. Donors were roughly 72 untreated early-stage non-small cell lung cancer patients. Study results and limitations: Ubiquitous expanded tumor TCRs surfaced in blood more at resection than they did at follow-up.

CDR3 length equals 14 residues. Trimming cost V 6 bases and J 8 bases; bases outside gene matches: 12. CDR1 is LNHDA, CDR2 SQIVND, per germline (reference sequence). MiXCR was run by TCRdb on the 5' RACE reads, yielding one entry per CDR3 protein. The repertoire includes 40,000 or so distinct CDR3 sequences, around 5% of them detected once, and roughly 25% sits in the top ten. Sequenced material: PBMCs, taken at surgery. The TCR comes from a female donor with early-stage non-small cell lung cancer. The genes are TRBV19 and TRBJ2-5; 7 positions match TRBD1. This CDR3 is CASSLAGTATTQYF. The CDR3 bases are TGTGCCAGTAGCCTCGCCGGGACAGCAACTACCCAGTACTTC.